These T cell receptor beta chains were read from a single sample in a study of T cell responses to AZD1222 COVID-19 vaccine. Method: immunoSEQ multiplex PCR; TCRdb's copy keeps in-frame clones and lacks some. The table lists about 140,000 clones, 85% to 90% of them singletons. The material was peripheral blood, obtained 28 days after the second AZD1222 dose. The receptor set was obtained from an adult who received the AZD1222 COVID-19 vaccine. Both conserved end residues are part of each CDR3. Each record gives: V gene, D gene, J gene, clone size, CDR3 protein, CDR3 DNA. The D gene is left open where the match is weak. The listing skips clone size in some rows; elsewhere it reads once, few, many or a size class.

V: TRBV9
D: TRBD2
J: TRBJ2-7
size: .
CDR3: CASSALTSGPTQYF
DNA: TGTGCCAGCAGCGCCCTTACTAGCGGGCCTACGCAGTACTTC

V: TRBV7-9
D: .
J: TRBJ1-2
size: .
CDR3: CATSIQGQEGYTF
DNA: TGTGCCACCTCAATCCAGGGCCAGGAGGGCTACACCTTC

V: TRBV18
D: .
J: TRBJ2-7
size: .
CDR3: CASSPNEFYEQYF
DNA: TGTGCCAGCTCACCAAACGAATTCTACGAGCAGTACTTC

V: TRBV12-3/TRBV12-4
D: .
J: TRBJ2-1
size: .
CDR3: CASLAAYNEQFF
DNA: TGTGCCAGCTTAGCGGCCTACAATGAGCAGTTCTTC

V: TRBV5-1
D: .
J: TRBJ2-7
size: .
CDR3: CASSPRGDNAYEQYF
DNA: TGCGCCAGCAGCCCCCGAGGGGATAATGCTTACGAGCAGTACTTC

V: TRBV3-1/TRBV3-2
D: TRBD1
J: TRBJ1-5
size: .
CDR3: CASSQAGGNWEGNQPQHF
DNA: TGTGCCAGCAGCCAAGCAGGGGGCAACTGGGAGGGCAATCAGCCCCAGCATTTT

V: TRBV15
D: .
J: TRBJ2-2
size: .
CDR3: CATSREGELFF
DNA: TGTGCCACCAGCAGAGAGGGGGAGCTGTTTTTT

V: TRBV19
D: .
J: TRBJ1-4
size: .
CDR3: CASSGTATNEKLFF
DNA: TGTGCCAGTTCCGGGACGGCAACTAATGAAAAACTGTTTTTT

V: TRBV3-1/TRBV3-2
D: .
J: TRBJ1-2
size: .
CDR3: CASSLSVQGYGYTF
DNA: TGTGCCAGCAGCCTTAGTGTACAGGGCTATGGCTACACCTTC

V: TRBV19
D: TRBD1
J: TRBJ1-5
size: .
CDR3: CASRKGTETYSNQPQHF
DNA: TGTGCCAGTAGAAAAGGGACAGAAACCTATAGCAATCAGCCCCAGCATTTT

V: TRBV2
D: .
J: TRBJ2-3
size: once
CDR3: CASSYRRLTSTDTQYF
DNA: TGTGCCAGCAGCTACCGGCGACTCACTAGCACAGATACGCAGTATTTT

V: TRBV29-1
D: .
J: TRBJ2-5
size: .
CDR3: CSVEGGEETQYF
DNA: TGCAGCGTTGAAGGGGGAGAAGAGACCCAGTACTTC

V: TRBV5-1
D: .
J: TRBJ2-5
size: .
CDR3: CASSLGSHQETQYF
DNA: TGCGCCAGCAGCTTAGGCAGCCATCAGGAGACCCAGTACTTC

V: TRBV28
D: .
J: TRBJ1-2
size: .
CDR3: CASSPNRVRDGYTF
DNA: TGTGCCAGCAGTCCCAACAGGGTCCGGGATGGCTACACCTTC

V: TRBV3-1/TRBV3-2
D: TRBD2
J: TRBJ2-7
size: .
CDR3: CASSPGTSVSYEQYF
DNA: TGTGCCAGCAGCCCAGGGACTAGCGTATCCTACGAGCAGTACTTC

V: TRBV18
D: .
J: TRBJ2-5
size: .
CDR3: CASSPQRETQYF
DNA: TGTGCCAGCTCACCACAGCGGGAGACCCAGTACTTC

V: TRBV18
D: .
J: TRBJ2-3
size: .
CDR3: CASSPGDTQYF
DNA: TGTGCCAGCTCACCAGGGGATACGCAGTATTTT

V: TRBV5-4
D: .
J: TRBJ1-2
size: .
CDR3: CASSLQGTLGYTF
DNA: TGTGCCAGCAGCTTGCAGGGGACACTTGGCTACACCTTC

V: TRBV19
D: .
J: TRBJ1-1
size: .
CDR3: CASSTIVNTEAFF
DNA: TGTGCCAGTAGCACAATAGTGAACACTGAAGCTTTCTTT

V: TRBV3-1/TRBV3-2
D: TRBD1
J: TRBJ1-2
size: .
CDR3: CASSPGTAGSGYTF
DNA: TGTGCCAGCAGCCCTGGGACAGCGGGTAGTGGCTACACCTTC

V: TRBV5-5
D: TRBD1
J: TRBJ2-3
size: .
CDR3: CASSLGTGPRDTQYF
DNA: TGTGCCAGCAGCTTAGGGACAGGGCCACGGGATACGCAGTATTTT

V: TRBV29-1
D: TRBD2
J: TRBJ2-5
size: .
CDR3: CSVEKRGGQETQYF
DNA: TGCAGCGTTGAAAAGCGGGGGGGCCAAGAGACCCAGTACTTC

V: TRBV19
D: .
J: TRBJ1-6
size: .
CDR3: CATKDSGWDSPLHF
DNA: TGTGCCACCAAGGACAGTGGGTGGGATTCACCCCTCCACTTT

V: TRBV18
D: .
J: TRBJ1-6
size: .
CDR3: CASSPVPTPSPLHF
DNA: TGTGCCAGCTCACCAGTACCTACCCCTTCACCCCTCCACTTT

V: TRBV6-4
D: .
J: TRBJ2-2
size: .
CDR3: CASSDSSPGELFF
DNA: TGTGCCAGCAGTGACTCCAGCCCCGGGGAGCTGTTTTTT

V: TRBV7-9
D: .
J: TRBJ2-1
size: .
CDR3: CASSLYLASEQFF
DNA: TGTGCCAGCAGCTTGTACCTAGCAAGCGAGCAGTTCTTC

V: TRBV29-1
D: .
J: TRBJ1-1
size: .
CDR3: CSVEPGEGTEAFF
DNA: TGCAGCGTTGAACCGGGAGAGGGCACTGAAGCTTTCTTT

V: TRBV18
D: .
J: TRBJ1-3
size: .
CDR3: CASSPQDSGNTIYF
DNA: TGTGCCAGCTCACCACAGGACTCTGGAAACACCATATATTTT

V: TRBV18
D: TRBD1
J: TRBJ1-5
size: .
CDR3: CASSWTGSSNQPQHF
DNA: TGTGCCAGCTCTTGGACAGGGTCTAGCAATCAGCCCCAGCATTTT

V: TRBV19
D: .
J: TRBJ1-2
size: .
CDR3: CASSALIQGYTF
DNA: TGTGCCAGTAGCGCCCTTATTCAGGGCTACACCTTC

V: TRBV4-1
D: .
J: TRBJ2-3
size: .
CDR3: CASSQSSLGYGTDTQYF
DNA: TGCGCCAGCAGCCAATCATCTCTGGGCTACGGCACAGATACGCAGTATTTT

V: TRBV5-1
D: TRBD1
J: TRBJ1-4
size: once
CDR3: CASSLGQGAEKLFF
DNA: TGCGCCAGCAGCCTCGGACAGGGGGCTGAAAAACTGTTTTTT

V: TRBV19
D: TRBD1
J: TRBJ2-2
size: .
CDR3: CASIGQGTGELFF
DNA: TGTGCCAGTATAGGACAGGGCACCGGGGAGCTGTTTTTT

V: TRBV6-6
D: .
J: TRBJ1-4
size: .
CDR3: CASSSPGEKLFF
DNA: TGTGCCAGCAGTTCCCCGGGGGAAAAACTGTTTTTT

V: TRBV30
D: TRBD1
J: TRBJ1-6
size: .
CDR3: CAWNRDRGHSPLHF
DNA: TGTGCCTGGAACAGGGACAGGGGGCATTCACCCCTCCACTTT

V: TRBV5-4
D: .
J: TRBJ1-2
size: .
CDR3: CASSSRVVGGYGYTF
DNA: TGTGCCAGCAGTTCCAGGGTTGTAGGGGGCTATGGCTACACCTTC

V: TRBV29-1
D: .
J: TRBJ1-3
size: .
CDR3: CSVEGEGQASGNTIYF
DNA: TGCAGCGTTGAGGGTGAGGGACAAGCCTCTGGAAACACCATATATTTT

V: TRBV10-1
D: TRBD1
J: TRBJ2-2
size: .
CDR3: CASSLTGSTGELFF
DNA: TGCGCCAGCAGTCTGACAGGGTCCACCGGGGAGCTGTTTTTT

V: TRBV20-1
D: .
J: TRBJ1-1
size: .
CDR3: CSAQGNTEAFF
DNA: TGCAGTGCCCAGGGAAACACTGAAGCTTTCTTT

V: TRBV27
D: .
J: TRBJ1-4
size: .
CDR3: CASSPGTIRTNEKLFF
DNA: TGTGCCAGCAGTCCCGGGACCATAAGGACTAATGAAAAACTGTTTTTT

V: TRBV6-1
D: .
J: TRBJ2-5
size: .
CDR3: CASSESPLGRETQYF
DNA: TGTGCCAGCAGTGAAAGCCCCTTGGGACGGGAGACCCAGTACTTC

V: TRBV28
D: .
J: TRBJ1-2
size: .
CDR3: CASKVPGHPSNYGYTF
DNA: TGTGCCAGCAAAGTTCCGGGGCATCCCAGTAACTATGGCTACACCTTC

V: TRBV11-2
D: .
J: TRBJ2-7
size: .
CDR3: CASSFGAGEQYF
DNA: TGTGCCAGCAGCTTTGGGGCGGGGGAGCAGTACTTC

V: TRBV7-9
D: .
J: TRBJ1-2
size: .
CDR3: CASSPPGGGANYGYTF
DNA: TGTGCCAGCAGCCCGCCCGGTGGGGGGGCCAACTATGGCTACACCTTC

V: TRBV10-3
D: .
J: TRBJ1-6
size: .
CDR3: CAITAGLGGSPLHF
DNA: TGTGCCATCACCGCCGGGCTAGGGGGTTCACCCCTCCACTTT

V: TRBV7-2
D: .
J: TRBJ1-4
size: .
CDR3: CASSLRGRGEKLFF
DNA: TGTGCCAGCAGCCTTCGGGGCCGGGGTGAAAAACTGTTTTTT

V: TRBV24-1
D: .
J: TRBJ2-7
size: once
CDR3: CATSDPATDRNEQYF
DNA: TGTGCCACCAGTGATCCAGCTACAGACAGGAACGAGCAGTACTTC